The 13 T cell receptor beta chains listed next were all sequenced from one sample in a study of cytomegalovirus exposure and HLA in healthy donors. Both 60 Vbeta primers and 13 Jbeta primers went into the PCR. The table came from immunoSEQ multiplex PCR; TCRdb's copy has only in-frame clones and leaves some out. This table has about 190,000 clones, around 79% appearing once. Sequencing was performed on PBMCs. The receptor set was obtained from a woman aged 18-29 years in good health and CMV-seronegative.

This chain's CDR3 is CASSGTGGRYEQYF. CDR3 nucleotides: TGTGCCAGCAGTGGGACAGGGGGTAGGTACGAGCAGTACTTC. V is TRBV28 and J is TRBJ2-7; 11 bases map to TRBD1. Per the germline V gene, CDR1 is MDHEN and CDR2 is SYDVKM. The CDR3 covers 14 residues. J gave up 4 bases and V 5 bases, and 4 bases lay outside the gene matches.

The rearrangement joins TRBV7-2 to TRBJ2-3, with a weak D call TRBD1 (5 bases). This CDR3 has 13 amino acids. Trimming took 9 bases from V and 2 from J, leaving 12 bases between them. The germline V gene has CDR1 SGHTA and CDR2 FQGNSA. The CDR3 loop is CARGQGNTDTQYF. In DNA form, the CDR3 reads TGTGCCAGGGGGCAGGGTAACACAGATACGCAGTATTTT.

The rearrangement joins TRBV19 to TRBJ2-7, with TRBD1 matching 9 bases. Trimming took 4 bases from V and 3 from J; bases not matched to a gene: 4. This CDR3 comprises 14 residues. Germline V gene sequence: CDR1 LNHDA, CDR2 SQIVND (reference sequence). CDR3 sequence (DNA): TGTGCCAGTAGTAAACCGGGACAGGGCTACGAGCAGTACTTC. Amino acids: CASSKPGQGYEQYF.

The V gene is TRBV7-7, the J gene TRBJ2-2, with TRBD1 identical over 7 bases. Germline CDR1 and CDR2: SSHAT and FNYEAQ (reference sequence). This CDR3 is built from 16 residues. V was clipped by 5 bases and J by 3 bases; unmatched bases: 9. CDR3 in amino acids: CASSPLTGVDTGELFF. CDR3 sequence (DNA): TGTGCCAGCAGCCCCTTAACAGGGGTGGACACCGGGGAGCTGTTTTTT.

This sequence joins TRBV29-1 and TRBJ2-2; 14 bases align to TRBD2. Trimming removed 6 bases from V and 6 bases from J; junction bases left unmatched: 12. The CDR3 covers 17 residues. The V gene's germline CDR1 is SQVTM and CDR2 ANQGSEA. CDR3 amino acids: CSVTTGTSGSWPGELFF. In DNA, the CDR3 is TGCAGCGTGACTACCGGGACTAGCGGGAGTTGGCCCGGGGAGCTGTTTTTT.

The chain recombines TRBV2 with TRBJ2-1; D gene unclear. CDR3 size: 10 residues. V shed 6 bases and J shed 9 bases, with 6 bases lying between them. From germline, CDR1 is SNHLY and CDR2 FYNNEI. The CDR3 DNA reads TGTGCCAGCAGAGACTCTGAGCAGTTCTTC. The encoded protein is CASRDSEQFF.

There are a few counts of this clone. The chain carries TRBV10-1 and TRBJ2-3; 8 nucleotides line up with TRBD1. Germline V gene sequence: CDR1 WNHNN, CDR2 SYGVQD (reference sequence). The junction had 2 bases not matched to a gene; V was cut back by 8 bases and J by 1 base. CDR3 size: 13 residues. This CDR3 reads CASSGQGTDTQYF. The CDR3 DNA reads as TGCGCCAGCTCGGGACAGGGCACAGATACGCAGTATTTT.

The rearrangement uses TRBV29-1 and TRBJ2-3; D remains ambiguous. Germline V lookup: CDR1 SQVTM, CDR2 ANQGSEA. The CDR3 totals 12 residues. The V end lost 4 bases, the J end lost 6 bases, and 11 bases lay between the germline ends. The CDR3 nucleotides read TGCAGCGTTGGGCTTGCTTTGGATACGCAGTATTTT. This gives the protein CSVGLALDTQYF.

The chain joins TRBV28 to TRBJ2-3; no firm D call. This CDR3 has 14 amino acids. The V gene's germline CDR1 is MDHEN and CDR2 SYDVKM. The V end was cut by 3 bases, the J end by 2 bases, with 9 bases between. CDR3 sequence (DNA): TGTGCCAGCAGTTTCCCCACTACCACAGATACGCAGTATTTT. This sequence encodes CASSFPTTTDTQYF.

The chain joins TRBV9 to TRBJ2-1, with 8 bases matching TRBD2. J gave up 5 bases and V 2 bases, and 6 bases lay outside the gene matches. This CDR3 spans 15 amino acids. Germline CDR1 reads SGDLS; CDR2 reads YYNGEE. The CDR3 sequence is CASSVSGSANNEQFF. Here the CDR3 DNA reads TGTGCCAGCAGCGTCAGCGGGAGCGCTAACAATGAGCAGTTCTTC.

This chain joins TRBV25-1 and TRBJ2-7; D is perhaps TRBD1 (6 bases). V lost 6 bases to trimming and J lost 4 bases, with 10 bases between them. Germline V gene sequence: CDR1 MGHDK, CDR2 SYGVNS. This CDR3 spans 12 amino acids. CDR3 loop: CASSLGGYEQYF. In DNA form, the CDR3 reads TGTGCCAGCAGCCTAGGGGGATACGAGCAGTACTTC.

This rearrangement joins TRBV6-5 to TRBJ1-4; D uncertain. The CDR3 runs 13 residues. V was cut by 11 bases and J by 4 bases, with 14 bases left in between. Germline lookup yields CDR1 MNHEY and CDR2 SVGAGI. The DNA for the CDR3 is TGTGCCGCCGGGGTAGCCTTTAATGAAAAACTGTTTTTT. The encoded protein is CAAGVAFNEKLFF.

This clone was detected only a few times. One end of the junction is discordant with germline, which a read error may explain. The chain carries TRBV4-1 and TRBJ1-3; D call uncertain. The CDR3 extends over 13 amino acids. Per the germline V gene, CDR1 is MGHRA and CDR2 is YSYEKL. The CDR3 nucleotides read TGCGCCAGCAGCCAAGAGGTCGCAGCGTCTGTCGGTTTT. Translating it yields CASSQEVAASVGF.